A single sample gave rise to the 18 T cell receptor beta chains below, sequenced in a study of regulatory T cells in long-lasting Graves disease. Noted time point: persistent/refractory GD, antithyroid drugs over 5 years with positive TRAb. Extracted RNA from PBMCs served as the source of the TCR library. With iRepertoire HTBI primers and Arm-PCR of CDR3 regions, TCR beta libraries were built. TCRdb redid the calling of the multiplex PCR reads with MiXCR, one entry per CDR3 protein. The data contain around 460,000 distinct CDR3 sequences, about a fifth of them singletons. The sequenced sample was peripheral blood mononuclear cells (PBMCs), obtained when the disease was refractory, from a patient treated with antithyroid drugs. These receptors all come from a female donor with Graves disease.

This clonotype was seen at least ten times. The chain links TRBV14 to TRBJ1-5; D gene ambiguous. The CDR3 runs to 13 residues. The V end lost 4 bases, the J end lost 6 bases, and 10 bases lay between the germline ends. Germline V gene sequence: CDR1 SGHDN, CDR2 FVKESK. The CDR3 sequence is CASSPSLTQPQHF. DNA for the CDR3: TGTGCCAGCAGCCCTTCCCTCACTCAGCCCCAGCATTTT.

In this sample, this clonotype turned up a few times. The chain has TRBV6-5 and TRBJ2-7; D call uncertain. Per the germline V gene, CDR1 is MNHEY and CDR2 is SVGAGI. V shed 0 bases and J shed 2 bases, with 14 bases lying between them. The CDR3 sequence is 16 residues long. In DNA, the CDR3 is TGTGCCAGCAGTTACTCAATGGACCTCCGGACCTACGAGCAGTACTTC. It codes for CASSYSMDLRTYEQYF.

This clonotype was seen at least ten times. The rearrangement links TRBV12-3 or TRBV12-4 to TRBJ2-5, with D possibly matching TRBD2 (5 bases). This CDR3 has 11 amino acids. V lost 8 bases to trimming and J lost 5 bases, with 9 bases between them. The CDR3 sequence: CASGLLETQYF. For the CDR3, the DNA is TGTGCCAGCGGACTTCTGGAGACCCAGTACTTC.

V and J are TRBV5-1 and TRBJ1-6, with unresolved D. Trimming took off 1 base at V and 7 bases at J, with 12 bases between the two ends. Germline V lookup: CDR1 SGHRS, CDR2 YFSETQ. The CDR3 extends over 15 amino acids. CDR3 protein: CASSLWVGENSPLHF. The CDR3 DNA reads as TGCGCCAGCAGCTTGTGGGTTGGGGAAAATTCACCCCTCCACTTT.

For this clonotype: Given a much more abundant clone one base away, this may be a read error. This chain uses TRBV6-5 with TRBJ1-1; D call uncertain. The CDR3 totals 16 residues. Germline V gives CDR1 MNHEY, CDR2 SVGAGI. The DNA of the CDR3 is TGTGCCAGCAGTTACTCGACGGCGCAAGCGAACGCTGAAGCTTTCTTT. Translating it yields CASSYSTAQANAEAFF.

This rearrangement joins TRBV28 to TRBJ1-2; D is possibly TRBD1 (5 bases). The V and J ends lost 6 bases and 1 base respectively, with 15 bases between them. CDR3 length equals 15 residues. Germline V gene sequence: CDR1 MDHEN, CDR2 SYDVKM. The CDR3 DNA sequence: TGTGCCAGCAGCCCCGGTGTTAGGGGTAACTATGGCTACACCTTC. Amino acids: CASSPGVRGNYGYTF.

In this sample, this clonotype turned up many times. The CDR3: CASSRGMNTEAFF. DNA of the CDR3: TGTGCCAGCAGTCGGGGGATGAACACTGAAGCTTTCTTT. V gene TRBV2 combines with J gene TRBJ1-1; D perhaps matches TRBD1 (5 bases). CDR1 and CDR2 from the germline V gene are SNHLY and FYNNEI. V lost 5 bases and J 0 bases, leaving 7 bases between the germline ends. CDR3 length: 13 residues.

This sequence joins TRBV27 and TRBJ2-1; 8 nucleotides align to TRBD2. This CDR3 is built from 13 residues. V lost 3 bases, J lost 8 bases, and 3 bases stayed unmatched. CDR1 MNHEY and CDR2 SMNVEV come from the germline V gene (reference sequence). CDR3 sequence: CASSFRRGDEQFF. The CDR3, as DNA: TGTGCCAGCAGTTTTAGGCGGGGGGATGAGCAGTTCTTC.

This clonotype was recorded many times. The rearrangement links TRBV20-1 to TRBJ1-1; 7 bases agree with TRBD1. The ends lost 1 base at V and 5 bases at J; junction bases unmatched: 10. Germline V gene data show CDR1 as DFQATT and CDR2 as SNEGSKA (reference sequence). CDR3 size: 15 residues. Here the CDR3 DNA reads TGCAGTGCTAGAGGAGGGGAGGGGGCATGGACTGAAGCTTTCTTT. As protein: CSARGGEGAWTEAFF.

This clonotype occurred many times. V and J are TRBV2 and TRBJ1-6, with TRBD1 matching over 10 bases. V lost 5 bases and J lost 5; bases outside the gene matches: 3. In germline, CDR1 is SNHLY, CDR2 FYNNEI. The CDR3 is 15 amino acids. CDR3 coding DNA: TGTGCCAGCAGTCCGGGACAGGGGAATAATTCACCCCTCCACTTT. Protein sequence: CASSPGQGNNSPLHF.

The V and J genes are TRBV30 and TRBJ2-4; no clear D gene. The length of the CDR3 is 17 residues. The germline V gene encodes CDR1 GTSNPN and CDR2 SVGIG (reference sequence). Trimming shortened V by 0 bases and J by 0 bases, and 15 bases separated the two germline ends. The DNA for the CDR3 is TGTGCCTGGAGTGTACGGGCCACAAAATTAGCCAAAAACATTCAGTACTTC. As protein: CAWSVRATKLAKNIQYF.

This clonotype showed up just a few times. The rearrangement uses TRBV6-1 and TRBJ2-2; no definite D call. Trimming left V 2 bases short and J 0 bases short, with 7 bases between. The CDR3 length is 15 residues. Germline-derived CDR1 and CDR2 are MNHNS and SASEGT. The CDR3 spells CASSESISNTGELFF. CDR3 sequence (DNA): TGTGCCAGCAGTGAATCCATATCGAACACCGGGGAGCTGTTTTTT.

At least ten counts were recorded for this clonotype. The chain links TRBV2 to TRBJ1-1; D unresolved. Germline CDR1 is SNHLY and CDR2 is FYNNEI. There are 12 residues in the CDR3. Trimming took off 3 bases at V and 3 bases at J, with 5 bases between the two ends. The CDR3 sequence: CASSEPYTEAFF. DNA of the CDR3: TGTGCCAGCAGTGAGCCGTACACTGAAGCTTTCTTT.

This clonotype has a count of ten or more. The chain combines TRBV7-9 with TRBJ1-2; tentative D call: TRBD1 (6 bases). There are 16 residues in the CDR3. Trimming shortened V by 6 bases and J by 4 bases, and 21 bases separated the two germline ends. CDR1 SEHNR and CDR2 FQNEAQ come from the germline V gene (reference sequence). The CDR3 DNA sequence: TGTGCCAGCAGTTATCTCGGGACACGGTCACGCTATGGCTACACCTTC. This codes for CASSYLGTRSRYGYTF.

This clonotype appeared many times. V and J are TRBV12-3 or TRBV12-4 and TRBJ1-2, with 8 positions matching TRBD1. The CDR3 totals 14 residues. Unmatched junction bases numbered 5, after V lost 3 bases and J lost 5 bases. This CDR3 is CASSLETGVYGYTF. The CDR3 DNA follows: TGTGCCAGCAGTTTGGAGACAGGGGTTTATGGCTACACCTTC.

This clonotype has just a few counts. The V gene is TRBV24-1, the J gene TRBJ2-2; possibly TRBD1 for D (6 bases). V lost 3 bases, J lost 1 base, and 11 bases lay in between. Germline CDR1 KGHDR, CDR2 SFDVKD. CDR3 length: 16 amino acids. As DNA, the CDR3 is TGTGCCACCAGTGATATAAGACAGGAGAACACCGGGGAGCTGTTTTTT. Protein: CATSDIRQENTGELFF.

This clonotype showed up just a few times. This chain joins TRBV20-1 and TRBJ2-5; D possibly corresponds to TRBD1 (6 bases). CDR3 length: 14 residues. V was clipped by 0 bases and J by 5 bases, with 13 bases between them. The V gene's germline CDR1 is DFQATT and CDR2 SNEGSKA (reference sequence). The CDR3 reads CSARENPGDETQYF. In DNA form, the CDR3 reads TGCAGTGCTAGAGAAAACCCAGGGGATGAGACCCAGTACTTC.

This clonotype has just a few counts. This sequence joins TRBV7-2 and TRBJ1-1; TRBD1 is a possible D gene (6 bases). The CDR3 consists of 15 residues. The V end lost 7 bases, the J end lost 3 bases, and 18 bases lay between the germline ends. The germline V gene encodes CDR1 SGHTA and CDR2 FQGNSA. CDR3 residues: CASTPVFAGDTEAFF. CDR3 sequence (DNA): TGTGCCAGCACCCCCGTTTTTGCAGGGGACACTGAAGCTTTCTTT.